The sequence of this TCR beta chain was determined in a study of T-cell memory formation after mild COVID-19. Study-level background: The TCR clusters were mostly specific to one donor.

A 5'RACE reaction primed in the constant segment made cDNA libraries of TCR alpha and TCR beta, and these carried sample barcodes and UMIs. TCRdb reprocessed the 5' RACE reads with MiXCR, giving one entry per CDR3 protein. The sample shows over 45,000 distinct CDR3 sequences, over 8.5% of them seen only once. A remark on this clonotype: Its antigen is currently unknown.

This CDR3 is built from 14 residues. V shed 8 bases and J 2 bases; nucleotides not matched to a gene: 6. General observations from the study: The study found contracting CD4+ clones mainly in CM and EM and contracting CD8+ clones in EMRA.

The sequencing input was PBMCs or a T cell subset sorted from them (not recorded which). The TCR was taken from an adult woman who had mild COVID-19 (a few samples of this study predate the infection). Cell type and time point are not known. The chain employs TRBV12-3 or TRBV12-4 and TRBJ2-5, with TRBD1 matching 9 bases. The CDR3 protein is CASCPGQGQETQYF. CDR3 in DNA: TGTGCCAGCTGTCCGGGACAGGGACAAGAGACCCAGTACTTC.